Following are 10 T cell receptor beta chains from one sample sequenced in a study of neurological immune-mediated disorders. TCRdb passed the 5' RACE reads through MiXCR, listing each CDR3 protein once. The sample yields more than 40,000 distinct CDR3 sequences, approximately 2.8% seen once. The sequenced sample consisted of PBMCs. The receptor source for this set is a woman aged 45-59 years with multiple sclerosis.

This clonotype has a count of ten or more. The J gene is TRBJ2-1, the V gene TRBV15, with 7 bases fitting TRBD2. V shed 5 bases, J shed 0 bases, and the junction held 7 bases outside the gene matches. The CDR3 contains 16 residues. CDR1 is LNHNV, CDR2 YYDKDF, per germline (reference sequence). DNA of the CDR3: TGTGCCACCAGCGCCCCCGGGACTAACTCCTACAATGAGCAGTTCTTC. It codes for CATSAPGTNSYNEQFF.

This clonotype was counted many times. This rearrangement joins TRBV5-1 to TRBJ2-3; 10 nucleotides match TRBD2. The CDR3 consists of 15 residues. The germline V gene has CDR1 SGHRS and CDR2 YFSETQ. Trimming cost V 5 bases and J 3 bases; bases outside gene matches: 6. CDR3 loop: CASREGLARTDTQYF. The CDR3, as DNA: TGCGCCAGCAGAGAGGGACTAGCGAGGACAGATACGCAGTATTTT. Full variable domain (remainder filled in from reference TRBV5-1 and TRBJ2-3): KAGVTQTPRYLIKTRGQQVTLSCSPISGHRSVSWYQQTPGQGLQFLFEYFSETQRNKGNFPGRFSGRQFSNSRSEMNVSTLELGDSALYLCASREGLARTDTQYFGPGTRLTVL.

This clonotype was counted many times. V usage is TRBV6-2 or TRBV6-3 and J usage is TRBJ2-6, with D uncertain. The germline CDR1 and CDR2 sequences are MNHEY and SVGEGT. V was trimmed by 6 bases and J by 0 bases, leaving 6 bases between them. This CDR3 has 14 residues. CDR3 protein: CASSPDSGANVLTF. CDR3 DNA: TGTGCCAGCAGCCCGGACTCTGGGGCCAACGTCCTGACTTTC.

This clonotype came up many times. The chain is built from TRBV7-8 and TRBJ2-1; TRBD2 matches at 8 bases. CDR3 size: 12 residues. V dropped 5 bases and J dropped 8; count of bases not matched to a gene: 2. Germline CDR1 is SGHVS and CDR2 is FQNEAQ. This CDR3 reads CASSPGGDEQFF. CDR3 sequence (DNA): TGTGCCAGCAGCCCCGGGGGGGATGAGCAGTTCTTC.

This clonotype has at least ten counts. The chain couples TRBV12-3 or TRBV12-4 to TRBJ1-4; D gene ambiguous. The CDR3 spans 15 residues. The V and J ends lost 6 bases and 5 bases respectively, with 16 bases between them. The CDR3 DNA follows: TGTGCCAGCAGCCCCCCGCCCCGGGCCAATGAAAAACTGTTTTTT. Amino acids: CASSPPPRANEKLFF.

This clonotype was recorded many times. The chain joins TRBV20-1 to TRBJ2-1, with 9 nucleotides matching TRBD2. CDR1 is DFQATT, CDR2 SNEGSKA, per germline (reference sequence). The CDR3 runs to 19 residues. Losses at the gene ends were 3 bases for V and 1 base for J; bases not matched to a gene: 16. Written as DNA, the CDR3 is TGCAGTGCTAGCATTCGGTACAGCGGGAGGTGGGAGTCCTACAATGAGCAGTTCTTC. It yields the protein CSASIRYSGRWESYNEQFF.

This clonotype was detected many times. The chain links TRBV27 to TRBJ2-2; 8 nucleotides agree with TRBD2. The V gene end was trimmed by 5 bases and the J gene end by 2 bases; junction bases not matched to a gene: 4. Germline-derived CDR1 and CDR2 are MNHEY and SMNVEV (reference sequence). The CDR3 loop spans 15 amino acids. As DNA, the CDR3 is TGTGCCAGCAGTCAACGGGGGGGCAACACCGGGGAGCTGTTTTTT. It codes for CASSQRGGNTGELFF.

This rearrangement joins TRBV6-5 to TRBJ2-5, with D possibly TRBD2 on 6 matching bases. This CDR3 has 14 amino acids. Germline CDR1 is MNHEY and CDR2 is SVGAGI. Trimming removed 3 bases at V and 7 bases at J, with 15 bases between. The CDR3 sequence: CASSYVCPEGTQYF. The CDR3 region has the DNA TGTGCCAGCAGTTATGTGTGCCCGGAGGGGACCCAGTACTTC.

This clonotype has at least ten counts. The V gene is TRBV20-1, the J gene TRBJ1-6; D remains ambiguous. CDR1 DFQATT and CDR2 SNEGSKA come from the germline V gene (reference sequence). V was clipped by 6 bases and J by 0 bases, with 15 bases between them. The CDR3 has 16 residues. The CDR3 spells CSATVHESSYNSPLHF. As DNA, the CDR3 is TGCAGTGCCACCGTCCACGAGAGCTCCTATAATTCACCCCTCCACTTT.

Many counts were recorded for this clonotype. Here the CDR3 reads CASSPPKNSGELFF. CDR3 sequence (DNA): TGTGCCAGCAGCCCGCCTAAGAATAGCGGGGAGCTGTTTTTT. The V gene is TRBV12-3 or TRBV12-4, the J gene TRBJ2-2; no definite D call. V dropped 6 bases and J dropped 7 bases, with 15 bases sitting between them. CDR3 length: 14 residues.